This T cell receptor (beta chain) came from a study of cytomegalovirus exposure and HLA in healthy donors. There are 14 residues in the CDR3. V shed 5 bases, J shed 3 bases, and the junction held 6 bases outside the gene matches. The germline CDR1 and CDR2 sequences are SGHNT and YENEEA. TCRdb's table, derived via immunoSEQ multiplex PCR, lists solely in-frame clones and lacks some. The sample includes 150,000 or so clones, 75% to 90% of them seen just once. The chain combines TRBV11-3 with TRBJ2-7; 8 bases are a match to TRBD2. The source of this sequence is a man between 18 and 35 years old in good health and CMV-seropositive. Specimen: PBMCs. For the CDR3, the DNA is TGTGCCAGCAGCCCCGGGGGGGGCCTCTACGAGCAGTACTTC. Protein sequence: CASSPGGGLYEQYF.